Presented here are 26 T cell receptor beta chains from one specimen sequenced in a study of shared clonotypes between healthy human individuals. The method was immunoSEQ multiplex PCR; TCRdb's version includes in-frame clones alone and lacks a portion of them. The sample consists of around 2.1 million clones, under 97% of them appearing once. Sequenced input: naive CD4+ T cells sorted from blood. Described subset: CD45RA+ positively selected. These receptors came from a man between 18 and 29 years old in good health.

This sequence joins TRBV14 and TRBJ1-6; D not resolved. CDR3 length: 14 residues. Trimming removed 2 bases at V and 10 bases at J, with 12 bases between. The germline gives CDR1 SGHDN, CDR2 FVKESK. The CDR3 DNA reads as TGTGCCAGCAGCCAATCACAGAAAAACTCACCCCTCCACTTT. Translated: CASSQSQKNSPLHF.

This chain joins TRBV5-4 and TRBJ2-5; the D is unclear. CDR3 size: 11 residues. Germline CDR1 reads SGHNT; CDR2 reads YYREEE (reference sequence). Trimming took off 1 base at V and 4 bases at J, with 2 bases between the two ends. The CDR3 region has the DNA TGTGCCAGCAGCTTGTTAGAGACCCAGTACTTC. This sequence encodes CASSLLETQYF.

The V and J genes are TRBV20-1 and TRBJ2-1; D remains unclear. Germline CDR1 DFQATT, CDR2 SNEGSKA (reference sequence). The CDR3 has 11 residues. V was clipped by 3 bases and J by 5 bases, with 5 bases between them. The CDR3 here is CSASRNNEQFF. Here the CDR3 DNA reads TGCAGTGCTAGTAGGAACAATGAGCAGTTCTTC.

The rearrangement joins TRBV7-2 to TRBJ1-5; D not resolved. This CDR3 region has 14 residues. Germline V gene lookup returns CDR1 SGHTA and CDR2 FQGNSA. The germline V and J ends were trimmed by 1 base and 6 bases, with 10 bases remaining between them. The CDR3 sequence: CASSLGPVLQPQHF. The CDR3 nucleotides are TGTGCCAGCAGCTTAGGGCCAGTTCTTCAGCCCCAGCATTTT.

The chain couples TRBV4-1 to TRBJ2-7, with D possibly TRBD1 on 5 matching bases. Germline values: CDR1 MGHRA, CDR2 YSYEKL. This CDR3 is built from 16 residues. The V and J ends lost 0 bases and 0 bases respectively, with 12 bases between them. The CDR3 DNA reads TGCGCCAGCAGCCAAGAGGTCGGACATACCTCCTACGAGCAGTACTTC. Amino acid sequence: CASSQEVGHTSYEQYF.

J is TRBJ1-2 and V is TRBV29-1; 7 bases are a match to TRBD1. CDR1 is SQVTM and CDR2 is ANQGSEA in the germline V gene. CDR3 size: 17 residues. With 4 bases clipped from V and 6 bases from J, the junction kept 20 bases outside the gene matches. The CDR3 here is CSVVGLGEGAKRNGYTF. For the CDR3, the DNA is TGCAGCGTTGTGGGGCTGGGCGAGGGGGCGAAACGGAATGGCTACACCTTC.

The chain employs TRBV25-1 and TRBJ2-5, with D maybe TRBD1 (5 bases). The CDR3 consists of 15 residues. Germline values: CDR1 MGHDK, CDR2 SYGVNS. V lost 1 base and J 2 bases, leaving 11 bases between the germline ends. CDR3 amino acids: CASSELGQPQETQYF. The CDR3 DNA follows: TGTGCCAGCAGTGAATTGGGGCAGCCGCAAGAGACCCAGTACTTC.

This clone was observed once. The CDR3 nucleotides are TGTGCCAGCAGCAAAAGAGGGACTAGCGGGAGTGGGGCCTACGAGCAGTACTTC. Translating gives CASSKRGTSGSGAYEQYF. The rearrangement uses TRBV7-9 and TRBJ2-7; 14 bases agree with TRBD2. The CDR3 covers 18 residues. Germline V gives CDR1 SEHNR, CDR2 FQNEAQ (reference sequence). Trimming at V came to 5 bases and at J to 2 bases, leaving 11 bases not matched to a gene.

This clone was observed once. The rearrangement joins TRBV12-1 to TRBJ2-3; TRBD2 was called by the table and not checked on the DNA. TRBV12-1 is designated a pseudogene. This CDR3 has 23 amino acids. This chain's CDR3 is CASSFGQGVPGLAGGPSTDTQYF. The DNA for the CDR3 is TGTGCCAGCAGCTTTGGCCAGGGTGTACCGGGACTAGCGGGAGGGCCTAGCACAGATACGCAGTATTTT.

This clone was counted once. Other DNA sequences in the sample encode the same CDR3. The chain employs TRBV9 and TRBJ2-7; 9 bases fit TRBD2. Germline CDR1 is SGDLS and CDR2 is YYNGEE. J gave up 0 bases and V 3 bases, and 1 base lay outside the gene matches. This CDR3 comprises 14 residues. CDR3 in DNA: TGTGCCAGCAGCGCTAGCGGGAACTCCTACGAGCAGTACTTC. Its protein product is CASSASGNSYEQYF.

The chain is built from TRBV7-2 and TRBJ2-1, with D perhaps matching TRBD1 or TRBD2 (5 bases each). Trimming shortened V by 1 base and J by 6 bases, and 13 bases separated the two germline ends. The CDR3 has 15 amino acids. CDR1 and CDR2 (germline): SGHTA, FQGNSA. DNA of the CDR3: TGTGCCAGCAGCTTAGGACGGGAAGGGGTCAATGAGCAGTTCTTC. Its protein product is CASSLGREGVNEQFF.

The V gene is TRBV11-2, the J gene TRBJ2-5; a weak D match, TRBD2 (5 bases). Per the germline V gene, CDR1 is SGHAT and CDR2 is FQNNGV. The CDR3 is made up of 11 amino acids. Trimming stripped 0 bases from V and 11 bases from J, with 7 bases between. CDR3 protein: CASSLDRGQYF. As DNA, the CDR3 is TGTGCCAGCAGCTTAGATCGCGGGCAGTACTTC. The entire variable domain, with the rest obtained from reference TRBV11-2 and TRBJ2-5, is as follows: EAGVAQSPRYKIIEKRQSVAFWCNPISGHATLYWYQQILGQGPKLLIQFQNNGVVDDSQLPKDRFSAERLKGVDSTLKIQPAKLEDSAVYLCASSLDRGQYFGPGTRLLVL.

The chain carries TRBV29-1 and TRBJ2-7; weak D call: TRBD2 (6 bases). Germline CDR1 reads SQVTM; CDR2 reads ANQGSEA. The CDR3 length is 13 residues. The ends were cut back, 6 bases at V and 0 bases at J, with 12 bases in the middle. In DNA, the CDR3 is TGCAGCGTAACGCGGGGAAGCTCCTACGAGCAGTACTTC. It translates to CSVTRGSSYEQYF.

The rearrangement links TRBV6-5 to TRBJ2-2; D unresolved. The ends were cut back, 3 bases at V and 0 bases at J, with 5 bases in the middle. Germline-derived CDR1 and CDR2 are MNHEY and SVGAGI. The CDR3 extends over 14 amino acids. This chain's CDR3 is CASSYRPNTGELFF. In DNA form, the CDR3 reads TGTGCCAGCAGTTATAGGCCGAACACCGGGGAGCTGTTTTTT.

The chain combines TRBV5-1 with TRBJ1-6; a weak D match, TRBD1 (6 bases). There are 15 residues in the CDR3. Trimming left V 1 base short and J 5 bases short, with 10 bases between. CDR1 is SGHRS and CDR2 is YFSETQ in the germline V gene. CDR3 in amino acids: CASSLRDTDNSPLHF. As DNA, the CDR3 is TGCGCCAGCAGCTTGCGGGACACTGATAATTCACCCCTCCACTTT.

The V call is TRBV5-1, the J call TRBJ2-7, with TRBD2 as a possible D gene (6 bases). Deletions cut 0 bases from V and 0 bases from J, with 10 bases between. There are 15 residues in the CDR3. The V gene's germline CDR1 is SGHRS and CDR2 YFSETQ. CDR3 coding DNA: TGCGCCAGCAGCTTGGAGCCGGGGGACTCCTACGAGCAGTACTTC. Translation gives CASSLEPGDSYEQYF.

In the case of this clone: Other nucleotide sequences from this sample produce the same CDR3. V usage is TRBV19 and J usage is TRBJ1-5; TRBD1 matches at 9 bases. The CDR3 loop spans 15 amino acids. V shed 6 bases, J shed 4 bases, and the junction held 7 bases outside the gene matches. In germline, CDR1 is LNHDA, CDR2 SQIVND (reference sequence). The CDR3 region is CASSRTGDGNQPQHF. In DNA form, the CDR3 reads TGTGCCAGTAGCAGGACAGGGGATGGGAATCAGCCCCAGCATTTT.

In the case of this clone: In the same sample, other DNA sequences code for this CDR3. The chain employs TRBV14 and TRBJ1-5; the D is unclear. This CDR3 is built from 13 residues. CDR1 and CDR2 from the germline V gene are SGHDN and FVKESK. V was cut by 1 base and J by 6 bases, with 7 bases left in between. This chain's CDR3 is CASSQGLGQPQHF. The CDR3 DNA reads as TGTGCCAGCAGCCAAGGTCTGGGTCAGCCCCAGCATTTT.

The genes are TRBV7-6 and TRBJ1-2, with 10 bases that match TRBD1. The trim removed 1 base at V and 8 bases at J, leaving 10 bases unmatched. The CDR3 extends over 16 amino acids. Germline V lookup: CDR1 SGHVS, CDR2 FNYEAQ. The CDR3 sequence is CASSLGLEGQGSGYTF. The CDR3 DNA reads as TGTGCCAGCAGCTTAGGGTTGGAGGGACAGGGGAGCGGCTACACCTTC.

V gene TRBV19 combines with J gene TRBJ1-1; possible D gene TRBD1, 6 bases. The V and J ends lost 7 bases and 4 bases respectively, with 16 bases between them. The CDR3 length is 14 residues. Germline V CDR1 and CDR2: LNHDA, SQIVND (reference sequence). The CDR3 loop is CASTTGSGGTEAFF. CDR3 nucleotides: TGTGCCAGTACCACAGGGTCGGGAGGCACTGAAGCTTTCTTT. The full variable domain, rest sourced from reference TRBV19 and TRBJ1-1, is DGGITQSPKYLFRKEGQNVTLSCEQNLNHDAMYWYRQDPGQGLRLIYYSQIVNDFQKGDIAEGYSVSREKKESFPLTVTSAQKNPTAFYLCASTTGSGGTEAFFGQGTRLTVV.

The rearrangement uses TRBV27 and TRBJ1-5; D gene ambiguous. The CDR3 has 21 amino acids. V was clipped by 3 bases and J by 0 bases, with 27 bases between them. The germline CDR1 and CDR2 sequences are MNHEY and SMNVEV (reference sequence). This chain's CDR3 is CASSFFPFRYSSCDSNQPQHF. CDR3 DNA: TGTGCCAGCAGTTTTTTCCCATTCCGTTACTCCTCGTGTGATAGCAATCAGCCCCAGCATTTT.

This rearrangement joins TRBV30 to TRBJ2-1; 8 bases agree with TRBD2. V shed 0 bases, J shed 9 bases, and the junction held 1 base outside the gene matches. CDR3 length equals 12 residues. Germline assignment: CDR1 GTSNPN and CDR2 SVGIG (reference sequence). CDR3 sequence (DNA): TGTGCCTGGAGTGTGCGGGGGGCTGAGCAGTTCTTC. Translating gives CAWSVRGAEQFF.

The CDR3: CASSGRAGGGSDTQYF. CDR3 DNA: TGCGCCAGCAGCGGACGAGCGGGGGGCGGGTCAGATACGCAGTATTTT. The rearrangement joins TRBV5-1 to TRBJ2-3; TRBD2 agrees at 9 bases. The V segment lost 4 bases and the J segment 4 bases; nucleotides outside the gene matches: 10. The CDR3 covers 16 residues. Germline-derived CDR1 and CDR2 are SGHRS and YFSETQ.

The V call is TRBV21-1, the J call TRBJ1-1; TRBD1 is the table's D call, not checked against the DNA. TRBV21-1 corresponds to a pseudogene. The CDR3 is made up of 16 amino acids. CDR3 in DNA: TGTGCCAGCAGCAAATGTCATGGCAGGGGATGGACTGAAGCTTTCTTT. Amino acids: CASSKCHGRGWTEAFF.

The chain employs TRBV5-1 and TRBJ2-3, with a weak D call TRBD2 (6 bases). V lost 6 bases to trimming and J lost 2 bases, with 16 bases between them. Germline loops: CDR1 SGHRS, CDR2 YFSETQ. The CDR3 sequence is 15 residues long. CDR3 in amino acids: CASKEGLTSTDTQYF. CDR3 DNA sequence: TGCGCCAGCAAGGAGGGGCTGACGTCCACAGATACGCAGTATTTT.

The chain joins TRBV18 to TRBJ2-7; the D is unclear. Germline CDR1 KGHSH, CDR2 LQKENI. The CDR3 is made up of 14 amino acids. Trimming removed 3 bases at V and 2 bases at J, with 11 bases between. This CDR3 reads CASSPSYGTYEQYF. The CDR3 DNA reads TGTGCCAGCTCACCCTCTTATGGTACCTACGAGCAGTACTTC.